This T cell receptor beta chain was recorded in a study of T cell changes during pregnancy in multiple sclerosis. Measured with immunoSEQ multiplex PCR; TCRdb has only the in-frame clones, and not every one. The sample consists of about 47,000 clones, 92% of them appearing once. Trimming cost V 4 bases and J 5 bases; bases outside gene matches: 4. The length of the CDR3 is 13 residues. CDR1 is MNHEY and CDR2 is SVGAGI in the germline V gene. The receptor was derived from a female donor with multiple sclerosis, enrolled in a pregnancy study. The chain combines TRBV6-5 with TRBJ1-1, with 7 positions matching TRBD1. The material was peripheral blood, obtained after pregnancy. CDR3 in amino acids: CASSSDRYTEAFF. Written as DNA, the CDR3 is TGTGCCAGCAGTTCGGACAGGTATACTGAAGCTTTCTTT.